The 18 T cell receptor beta chains given below trace back to one sample, sequenced in a study of blood T cell repertoires in COVID-19. TCRdb's copy holds only in-frame clones and misses some; the assay was immunoSEQ multiplex PCR. The sample comprises about 300,000 clones, 70% to 85% of which are singletons, and roughly 1.6% rests with the top ten. Sequencing was done on a sample of peripheral blood. The receptors were gathered from a human donor with COVID-19, enrolled during active disease. The donor label of this sample is uncertain.

This CDR3 reads CASSSSYRFSNQPQHF. The DNA for the CDR3 is TGTGCCAGCAGTTCTTCTTACAGATTTAGCAATCAGCCCCAGCATTTT. The chain carries TRBV27 and TRBJ1-5, with D uncertain. Trimming removed 4 bases from V and 0 bases from J, with 13 bases in between. The germline V gene encodes CDR1 MNHEY and CDR2 SMNVEV (reference sequence). The CDR3 is 16 amino acids.

The chain uses TRBV27 and TRBJ2-7; 7 positions agree with TRBD1. The CDR3 runs 14 residues. After removal of 4 bases from V and 1 base from J, the junction contained 4 bases not matched to a gene. Germline CDR1 and CDR2: MNHEY and SMNVEV (reference sequence). CDR3 sequence reads: CASSSTGLSYEQYF. CDR3 in DNA: TGTGCCAGCAGTTCGACAGGGCTATCCTACGAGCAGTACTTC.

In regard to this clone: The same CDR3 also results from other DNA sequences found in this sample. The V and J genes are TRBV28 and TRBJ2-7; D is unclear. Germline values: CDR1 MDHEN, CDR2 SYDVKM. This CDR3 region has 13 residues. V lost 5 bases, J lost 3 bases, and 11 bases lay in between. DNA for the CDR3: TGTGCCAGCAGTCCCCCCCCTAACTACGAGCAGTACTTC. Amino acids: CASSPPPNYEQYF.

This rearrangement joins TRBV5-1 to TRBJ1-1; D perhaps matches TRBD1 (6 bases). This CDR3 contains 15 residues. Germline V gene data show CDR1 as SGHRS and CDR2 as YFSETQ. V lost 4 bases and J lost 1, with 14 bases in between. CDR3 sequence (DNA): TGCGCCAGCAGCGAACAGGGCCGTGGGAACACTGAAGCTTTCTTT. This gives the protein CASSEQGRGNTEAFF.

The chain uses TRBV19 and TRBJ1-5, with 7 bases fitting TRBD1. Germline V gene data show CDR1 as LNHDA and CDR2 as SQIVND (reference sequence). The trim removed 7 bases at V and 4 bases at J, leaving 4 bases unmatched. The length of the CDR3 is 13 residues. This chain's CDR3 is CASTPGGNQPQHF. In nucleotides, the CDR3 is TGTGCCAGTACCCCAGGGGGGAATCAGCCCCAGCATTTT.

This rearrangement joins TRBV14 to TRBJ2-2; D unresolved. CDR1 and CDR2 (germline): SGHDN, FVKESK. CDR3 length: 17 residues. V was trimmed by 0 bases and J by 1 base, leaving 12 bases between them. CDR3 in amino acids: CASSQERRGGNTGELFF. The CDR3 coding sequence is TGTGCCAGCAGCCAAGAAAGGCGCGGCGGGAACACCGGGGAGCTGTTTTTT. Drawing the rest from reference TRBV14 and TRBJ2-2, the complete variable domain is EAGVTQFPSHSVIEKGQTVTLRCDPISGHDNLYWYRRVMGKEIKFLLHFVKESKQDESGMPNNRFLAERTGGTYSTLKVQPAELEDSGVYFCASSQERRGGNTGELFFGEGSRLTVL.

This clone was found once. The chain combines TRBV28 with TRBJ2-7; 9 bases match TRBD2. V shed 6 bases, J shed 2 bases, and the junction held 5 bases outside the gene matches. CDR3 length equals 14 residues. In germline, CDR1 is MDHEN, CDR2 SYDVKM. This CDR3 is CASSPGLAAYEQYF. DNA of the CDR3: TGTGCCAGCAGCCCGGGACTAGCAGCCTACGAGCAGTACTTC. The full variable domain, with the rest looked up from reference TRBV28 and TRBJ2-7, is DVKVTQSSRYLVKRTGEKVFLECVQDMDHENMFWYRQDPGLGLRLIYFSYDVKMKEKGDIPEGYSVSREKKERFSLILESASTNQTSMYLCASSPGLAAYEQYFGPGTRLTVT.

The chain joins TRBV9 to TRBJ2-2; possible D gene TRBD2, 5 bases. Germline loops: CDR1 SGDLS, CDR2 YYNGEE. Trimming left V 3 bases short and J 1 base short, with 10 bases between. The CDR3 runs 15 residues. The CDR3 here is CASSGVGGNTGELFF. The CDR3 region has the DNA TGTGCCAGCAGCGGGGTCGGAGGGAACACCGGGGAGCTGTTTTTT.

The V call is TRBV19, the J call TRBJ2-7, with 9 bases aligning to TRBD1. Germline V CDR1 and CDR2: LNHDA, SQIVND (reference sequence). Trimming removed 4 bases from V and 4 bases from J; junction bases left unmatched: 14. This CDR3 is 17 amino acids long. The CDR3: CASSNHPRTGAQYEQYF. CDR3 nucleotide sequence: TGTGCCAGTAGTAATCACCCCAGGACAGGGGCTCAGTACGAGCAGTACTTC.

This clone was found once. This chain joins TRBV27 and TRBJ2-7; a weak D match, TRBD2 (6 bases). Trimming cost V 3 bases and J 1 base, with 19 bases left between them. The CDR3 is made up of 17 amino acids. CDR1 is MNHEY and CDR2 is SMNVEV in the germline V gene (reference sequence). CDR3 DNA: TGTGCCAGCAGTTTGGGCCCGACTAGGGCGTTGTCCTACGAGCAGTACTTC. Translation: CASSLGPTRALSYEQYF.

This chain links TRBV5-1 with TRBJ1-6; 8 nucleotides match TRBD1. The germline CDR1 and CDR2 sequences are SGHRS and YFSETQ. This CDR3 is built from 14 residues. V was pared by 0 bases and J by 9 bases, with 2 bases of the junction left unmatched. Here the CDR3 DNA reads TGCGCCAGCAGCTTGGACAGGGGGATTTCACCCCTCCACTTT. Protein sequence: CASSLDRGISPLHF.

A single count supports this clone. The chain carries TRBV5-4 and TRBJ2-3, with 12 bases lining up with TRBD2. The J segment lost 6 bases and the V segment lost 4 bases, leaving 3 bases of the junction unmatched. Germline V gene sequence: CDR1 SGHNT, CDR2 YYREEE (reference sequence). The CDR3 extends over 14 amino acids. The CDR3 DNA reads as TGTGCCAGCAGCGGACTAGCGGGAAAGGATACGCAGTATTTT. Its translation is CASSGLAGKDTQYF.

The chain joins TRBV3-1 (or the pseudogene TRBV3-2) to TRBJ2-1, with D perhaps TRBD2 (6 bases). Germline V CDR1 and CDR2: LGHDT, YNNKEL (reference sequence). CDR3 length: 16 amino acids. Trimming stripped 4 bases from V and 0 bases from J, with 13 bases between. The CDR3 DNA sequence: TGTGCCAGCAGCCCCGACCATAGCGGCTCCTACAATGAGCAGTTCTTC. This translates into CASSPDHSGSYNEQFF.

The CDR3 region is CASSMLAGGRNTQYF. CDR3 nucleotide sequence: TGTGCCAGTAGTATGTTAGCGGGAGGGCGAAATACGCAGTATTTT. This rearrangement joins TRBV19 to TRBJ2-3; 11 bases map to TRBD2. Unmatched junction bases numbered 6, after V lost 3 bases and J lost 7 bases. CDR1 and CDR2 from the germline V gene are LNHDA and SQIVND (reference sequence). CDR3 length: 15 amino acids.

This clone was detected a few times. This chain joins TRBV7-9 and TRBJ2-3; D is possibly TRBD2 (6 bases). The CDR3 has 13 residues. V was shortened by 2 bases and J by 4 bases, with 7 bases between the two germline ends. Germline V gives CDR1 SEHNR, CDR2 FQNEAQ (reference sequence). CDR3 region: CASSLSGADTQYF. The CDR3 DNA is TGTGCCAGCAGCTTATCGGGGGCAGATACGCAGTATTTT.

This clone has only a few counts. The chain carries TRBV30 and TRBJ2-3; 7 bases line up with TRBD2. Trimming took 7 bases from V and 1 from J; bases not matched to a gene: 5. Germline V gives CDR1 GTSNPN, CDR2 SVGIG (reference sequence). This CDR3 spans 13 amino acids. In nucleotides, the CDR3 is TGTGCCTCCCAGCGGGACCGCACAGATACGCAGTATTTT. This codes for CASQRDRTDTQYF.

CDR3 in amino acids: CASSPTVRGTDFNQPQHF. For the CDR3, the DNA is TGTGCCAGCAGCCCCACCGTTAGAGGGACAGATTTCAATCAGCCCCAGCATTTT. J is TRBJ1-5 and V is TRBV7-8, with 7 positions matching TRBD1. Trimming removed 5 bases from V and 3 bases from J; junction bases left unmatched: 16. Germline assignment: CDR1 SGHVS and CDR2 FQNEAQ. The CDR3 covers 18 residues.

J is TRBJ2-3 and V is TRBV28; D perhaps matches TRBD2 (5 bases). Germline loops: CDR1 MDHEN, CDR2 SYDVKM. This CDR3 has 14 residues. V lost 2 bases to trimming and J lost 3 bases, with 9 bases between them. CDR3 DNA: TGTGCCAGCAGTTTACCTGGGAGAACAGATACGCAGTATTTT. This encodes CASSLPGRTDTQYF.